The clone carrying this T cell receptor beta chain was recorded a few times. Its specificity is not known. Barcoded TCR alpha and TCR beta cDNA libraries with UMIs came from 5'RACE using constant-segment primers. A single record per CDR3 protein comes from TCRdb applying MiXCR to the 5' RACE reads. This table has some 100,000 distinct CDR3 sequences, around 10% appearing once. The data were taken from a study of T-cell memory formation after mild COVID-19. About the study: Clustering of TCRs was largely donor specific. The study's findings and limits: Contracting CD4+ clones sat mainly in CM and EM; CD8+ in EMRA.

Germline V CDR1 and CDR2: MNHEY, SMNVEV (reference sequence). V shed 6 bases and J 5 bases; nucleotides not matched to a gene: 7. The CDR3 spans 15 residues. V and J are TRBV27 and TRBJ2-2, with 9 bases fitting TRBD1. Sequenced input: PBMCs or a T cell subset sorted from them (not recorded which). The receptor was derived from a man younger than 35 who had mild COVID-19 (a few samples of this study predate the infection). Cell type and time point are not known. CDR3: CASSPGTGQTGELFF. DNA for the CDR3: TGTGCCAGCAGCCCCGGGACAGGGCAGACCGGGGAGCTGTTTTTT.